A single sample gave rise to the 19 T cell receptor beta chains below, sequenced in a study. TCRdb analysed the RT-PCR reads with MiXCR anew, one entry per CDR3 protein. The sample holds more than 550,000 distinct CDR3 sequences, 12% to 15% seen once. Sequencing used memory CD4+ T cells from blood. The receptors originated from a female donor in good health, serving as a healthy control.

This clonotype was seen at least ten times. The CDR3 DNA sequence: TGTGCCAGCAGGATTTACAATGAGCAGTTCTTC. Its translation is CASRIYNEQFF. This chain links TRBV12-3 or TRBV12-4 with TRBJ2-1; no clear D gene. Trimming pared 6 bases from V and 4 bases from J, leaving 4 bases between. The CDR3 loop spans 11 amino acids.

This rearrangement joins TRBV6-6 to TRBJ1-1, with D maybe TRBD1 (6 bases). V lost 7 bases, J lost 8 bases, and 17 bases lay in between. The CDR3 loop spans 13 amino acids. In germline, CDR1 is MNHNY, CDR2 SVGAGI (reference sequence). The CDR3 DNA follows: TGTGCCAGCACCCTCTTCAGGGGAAGGGAAGCTTTCTTT. Its translation is CASTLFRGREAFF.

This clonotype was observed a few times. The CDR3 loop is CASTARDTEAFF. CDR3 bases: TGTGCCAGCACGGCCCGAGACACTGAAGCTTTCTTT. This sequence joins TRBV6-2 or TRBV6-3 and TRBJ1-1; D gene unclear. This CDR3 is 12 amino acids long. Trimming shortened V by 7 bases and J by 3 bases, and 9 bases separated the two germline ends. Germline CDR1 and CDR2: MNHEY and SVGEGT.

The rearrangement links TRBV29-1 to TRBJ2-1; 14 nucleotides line up with TRBD2. V shed 5 bases, J shed 9 bases, and the junction held 9 bases outside the gene matches. CDR1 and CDR2 (germline): SQVTM, ANQGSEA. There are 15 residues in the CDR3. The CDR3 DNA reads TGCAGCGTTAGGGGGACTAGCGGGAGATTGGGTGAGCAGTTCTTC. It encodes CSVRGTSGRLGEQFF.

The sample holds many counts of this clonotype. This chain connects TRBV6-5 to TRBJ2-3; 8 nucleotides match TRBD2. The CDR3 runs to 14 residues. The trim removed 7 bases at V and 8 bases at J, leaving 11 bases unmatched. Germline CDR1 reads MNHEY; CDR2 reads SVGAGI. The CDR3 reads CASKGSGTSSTQYF. In nucleotides, the CDR3 is TGTGCCAGCAAGGGTTCTGGGACTAGTAGTACGCAGTATTTT.

The genes are TRBV6-4 and TRBJ2-1; 8 bases are a match to TRBD2. V trimming: 4 bases; J trimming: 5 bases; junction bases outside the gene matches: 4. CDR1 MRHNA and CDR2 SNTAGT come from the germline V gene. This CDR3 is built from 14 residues. CDR3 bases: TGTGCCAGCAGTGTACTAGCGGAAAACAATGAGCAGTTCTTC. The encoded protein is CASSVLAENNEQFF.

The V call is TRBV11-2, the J call TRBJ2-2, with D perhaps TRBD1 (6 bases). V shed 1 base and J shed 11 bases, with 11 bases lying between them. Germline CDR1 SGHAT, CDR2 FQNNGV. The CDR3 consists of 13 residues. In nucleotides, the CDR3 is TGTGCCAGCAGCTTAGCCGGGACAATCGAGCTGTTTTTT. Translating it yields CASSLAGTIELFF.

This chain uses TRBV7-6 with TRBJ2-5, with D possibly being TRBD1 or TRBD2 (5 bases each). Looked up from germline, CDR1 is SGHVS and CDR2 is FNYEAQ. V gave up 2 bases and J gave up 5 bases, with 12 bases separating them. The CDR3 consists of 14 residues. CDR3 residues: CASSLRPGSETQYF. CDR3 bases: TGTGCCAGCAGCTTACGGCCAGGGAGTGAGACCCAGTACTTC.

This clonotype appeared many times. The gene calls are TRBV2 and TRBJ2-5, with D perhaps assigned TRBD1 or TRBD2 (5 bases each). V dropped 8 bases and J dropped 0 bases, with 13 bases sitting between them. The CDR3 has 14 residues. The V gene's germline CDR1 is SNHLY and CDR2 FYNNEI. Here the CDR3 DNA reads TGTGCCAGCCTTACGAGGGGTGACCAAGAGACCCAGTACTTC. Encoded protein: CASLTRGDQETQYF.

This chain links TRBV5-5 with TRBJ1-1; unclear D gene. The CDR3 extends over 14 amino acids. Germline CDR1 is SGHKS and CDR2 is YYEKEE (reference sequence). Between the trimmed V and J ends, which lost 4 bases and 7 bases, there was a span of 17 bases. The CDR3 loop is CASSTETEWSEAFF. CDR3 DNA: TGTGCCAGCAGCACAGAGACGGAGTGGAGTGAAGCTTTCTTT. The complete variable domain, with remaining parts taken from reference TRBV5-5 and TRBJ1-1, reads DAGVTQSPTHLIKTRGQQVTLRCSPISGHKSVSWYQQVLGQGPQFIFQYYEKEERGRGNFPDRFSARQFPNYSSELNVNALLLGDSALYLCASSTETEWSEAFFGQGTRLTVV.

This clonotype was counted only a few times. The genes are TRBV20-1 and TRBJ1-1, with D unclear. The V and J ends lost 8 bases and 0 bases respectively, with 13 bases between them. The germline V gene encodes CDR1 DFQATT and CDR2 SNEGSKA (reference sequence). This CDR3 contains 13 residues. The CDR3 DNA reads TGCAGTCTTCGAGAGGACTTGAACACTGAAGCTTTCTTT. Amino acid sequence: CSLREDLNTEAFF.

The chain recombines TRBV10-3 with TRBJ2-3; 7 bases are shared with TRBD2. From germline, CDR1 is ENHRY and CDR2 SYGVKD. V was clipped by 6 bases and J by 3 bases; unmatched bases: 3. The CDR3 is 13 amino acids. CDR3 nucleotides: TGTGCCATCAGGGGGGGGTGGACAGATACGCAGTATTTT. This codes for CAIRGGWTDTQYF.

This chain connects TRBV20-1 to TRBJ2-7; D may be TRBD1 or TRBD2 (5 bases each). The CDR3 has 15 residues. Germline CDR1 and CDR2: DFQATT and SNEGSKA (reference sequence). V dropped 3 bases and J dropped 1 base, with 16 bases sitting between them. The CDR3 region is CSASTGLLRSYEQYF. The CDR3 coding sequence is TGCAGTGCTAGCACAGGACTTCTCCGATCCTACGAGCAGTACTTC.

There are many counts of this clonotype. J is TRBJ2-1 and V is TRBV6-5, with D perhaps matching TRBD1 (11 bases). The ends were cut back, 5 bases at V and 12 bases at J, with 26 bases in the middle. This CDR3 region has 16 residues. Germline values: CDR1 MNHEY, CDR2 SVGAGI. CDR3 DNA sequence: TGTGCCAGCAGTCCTGGACAGGGGGCTAGCGGGAGTGTGCAGTTCTTC. Translating gives CASSPGQGASGSVQFF.

This clonotype was picked up a small number of times. This chain connects TRBV5-1 to TRBJ1-5; 7 bases line up with TRBD1. J lost 5 bases, V lost 5 bases, and 10 bases had no gene match. Germline CDR1 and CDR2: SGHRS and YFSETQ. This CDR3 has 15 amino acids. CDR3 in DNA: TGCGCCAGCAGTGAGGGCGACAGGGATCATCAGCCCCAGCATTTT. This translates into CASSEGDRDHQPQHF.

This clonotype has a count of ten or more. The DNA of the CDR3 is TGCAGTGCTAGTGACGGGACGTCAGGAGAGACCCAGTACTTC. The encoded protein is CSASDGTSGETQYF. The chain joins TRBV20-1 to TRBJ2-5; D may match TRBD1 or TRBD2 (5 bases each). Germline V CDR1 and CDR2: DFQATT, SNEGSKA (reference sequence). Trimming took off 3 bases at V and 4 bases at J, with 15 bases between the two ends. The CDR3 is made up of 14 amino acids.

This clonotype was recorded many times. This sequence joins TRBV6-5 and TRBJ2-5; 11 positions agree with TRBD1. Losses at the gene ends were 6 bases for V and 12 bases for J; bases not matched to a gene: 9. This CDR3 has 13 amino acids. Germline values: CDR1 MNHEY, CDR2 SVGAGI. The CDR3 loop reads CASRQPGQGGEYF. The CDR3 DNA follows: TGTGCCAGCAGACAACCGGGACAGGGGGGCGAGTACTTC.

Comments on this clonotype: This may stem from a read error, because a much larger clone lies one nucleotide away. This chain connects TRBV29-1 to TRBJ2-3, with D maybe TRBD2 (5 bases). CDR3 length: 15 amino acids. The germline gives CDR1 SQVTM, CDR2 ANQGSEA. V was clipped by 6 bases and J by 2 bases, with 18 bases between them. This chain's CDR3 is CSVTWTAKDTDTQYF. The CDR3 nucleotides read TGCAGCGTCACCTGGACTGCCAAAGACACAGATACGCAGTATTTT.

The V call is TRBV7-3, the J call TRBJ1-6; the match to TRBD1 covers 7 bases. The ends lost 5 bases at V and 7 bases at J; junction bases unmatched: 8. Germline V gene data show CDR1 as SGHTA and CDR2 as FQGTGA. This CDR3 region has 15 residues. The CDR3 nucleotides are TGTGCCAGCAGCCTCACCCGGGACAGAAATTCACCCCTCCACTTT. Amino acid sequence: CASSLTRDRNSPLHF.